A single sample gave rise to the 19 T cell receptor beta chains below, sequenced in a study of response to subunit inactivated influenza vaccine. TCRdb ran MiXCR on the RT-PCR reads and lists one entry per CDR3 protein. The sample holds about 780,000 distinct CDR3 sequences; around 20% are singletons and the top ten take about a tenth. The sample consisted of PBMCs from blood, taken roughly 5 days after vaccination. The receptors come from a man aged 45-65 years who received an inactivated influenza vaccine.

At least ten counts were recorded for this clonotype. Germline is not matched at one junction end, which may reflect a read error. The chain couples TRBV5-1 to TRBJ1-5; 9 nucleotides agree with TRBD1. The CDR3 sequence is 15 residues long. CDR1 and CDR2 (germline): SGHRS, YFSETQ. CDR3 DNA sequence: TGTGCCAGCAGTCTGGGACAGGGCAGCAATCAGCCCCAGCATTTT. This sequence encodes CASSLGQGSNQPQHF.

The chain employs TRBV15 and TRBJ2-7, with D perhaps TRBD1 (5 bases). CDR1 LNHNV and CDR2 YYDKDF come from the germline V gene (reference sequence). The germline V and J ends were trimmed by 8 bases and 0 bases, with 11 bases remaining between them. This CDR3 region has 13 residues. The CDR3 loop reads CATRAGSSYEQYF. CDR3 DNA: TGTGCCACCCGGGCAGGGTCCTCCTACGAGCAGTACTTC.

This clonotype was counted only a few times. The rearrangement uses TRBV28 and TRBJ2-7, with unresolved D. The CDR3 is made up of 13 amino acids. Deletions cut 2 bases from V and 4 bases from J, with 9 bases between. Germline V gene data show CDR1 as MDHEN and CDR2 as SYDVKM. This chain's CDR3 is CASSLPSGYEQYF. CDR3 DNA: TGTGCCAGCAGTTTACCTTCCGGATACGAGCAGTACTTC.

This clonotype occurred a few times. In DNA form, the CDR3 reads TGTGCCAGCAGTTTACTAAGTTCCGCCTACGAGCAGTACTTC. As protein: CASSLLSSAYEQYF. The chain combines TRBV27 with TRBJ2-7, with no clear D. The V gene's germline CDR1 is MNHEY and CDR2 SMNVEV (reference sequence). V gave up 2 bases and J gave up 2 bases, with 10 bases separating them. This CDR3 spans 14 amino acids.

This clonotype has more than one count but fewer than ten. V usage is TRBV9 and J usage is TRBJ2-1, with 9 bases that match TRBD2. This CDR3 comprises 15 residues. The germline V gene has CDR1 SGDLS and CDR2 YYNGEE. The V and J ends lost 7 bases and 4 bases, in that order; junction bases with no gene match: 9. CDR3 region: CASGRTSGSYNEQFF. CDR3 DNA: TGTGCCAGCGGGAGAACTAGCGGGTCTTACAATGAGCAGTTCTTC.

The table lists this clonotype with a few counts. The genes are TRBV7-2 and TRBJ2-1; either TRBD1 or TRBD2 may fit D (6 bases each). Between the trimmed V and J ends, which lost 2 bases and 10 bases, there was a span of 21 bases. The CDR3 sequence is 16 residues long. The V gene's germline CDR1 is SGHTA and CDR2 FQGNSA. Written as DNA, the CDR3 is TGTGCCAGCAGCTTACCGGGCGGGATAAGCAGGGGCGAGCAGTTCTTC. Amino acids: CASSLPGGISRGEQFF.

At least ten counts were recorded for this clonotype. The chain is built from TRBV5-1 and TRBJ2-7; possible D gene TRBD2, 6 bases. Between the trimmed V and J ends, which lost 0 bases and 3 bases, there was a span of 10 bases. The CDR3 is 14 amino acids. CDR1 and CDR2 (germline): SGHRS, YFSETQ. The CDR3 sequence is CASSLAGTHYEQYF. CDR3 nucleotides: TGCGCCAGCAGCTTGGCCGGGACTCACTACGAGCAGTACTTC.

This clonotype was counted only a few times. CDR3 sequence reads: CSAQGQTNTGELFF. The CDR3 DNA follows: TGCAGTGCCCAGGGACAGACGAACACCGGGGAGCTGTTTTTT. The rearrangement uses TRBV20-1 and TRBJ2-2; 7 bases line up with TRBD1. Germline V gene sequence: CDR1 DFQATT, CDR2 SNEGSKA (reference sequence). CDR3 size: 14 residues. V gave up 6 bases and J gave up 0 bases; unmatched junction bases: 4.

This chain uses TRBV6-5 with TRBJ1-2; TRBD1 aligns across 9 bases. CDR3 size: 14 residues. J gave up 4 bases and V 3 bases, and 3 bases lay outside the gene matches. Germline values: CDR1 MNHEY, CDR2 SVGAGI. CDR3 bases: TGTGCCAGCAGTTATGGGGACAGGGCCTATGGCTACACCTTC. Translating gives CASSYGDRAYGYTF.

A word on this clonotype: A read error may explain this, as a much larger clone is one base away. The CDR3 sequence is CASSLDRGDSTDTQYF. DNA for the CDR3: TGTGCCAGCAGCTTAGATCGCGGGGATAGCACAGATACGCAGTATTTT. The rearrangement links TRBV7-2 to TRBJ2-3; possible D gene TRBD2, 6 bases. Germline V gene sequence: CDR1 SGHTA, CDR2 FQGNSA. The length of the CDR3 is 16 residues. Trimming cost V 1 base and J 0 bases, with 11 bases left between them.

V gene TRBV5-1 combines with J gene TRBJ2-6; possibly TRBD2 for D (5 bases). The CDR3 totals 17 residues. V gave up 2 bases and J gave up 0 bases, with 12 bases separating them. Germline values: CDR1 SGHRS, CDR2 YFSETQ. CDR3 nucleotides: TGCGCCAGCAGCTTTGACTATATCGTCTCTGGGGCCAACGTCCTGACTTTC. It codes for CASSFDYIVSGANVLTF.

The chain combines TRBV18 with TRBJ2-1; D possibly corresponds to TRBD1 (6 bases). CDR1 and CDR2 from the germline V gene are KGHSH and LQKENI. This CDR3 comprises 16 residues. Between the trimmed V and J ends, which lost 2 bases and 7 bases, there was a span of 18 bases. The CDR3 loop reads CASSPKGVPVGNEQFF. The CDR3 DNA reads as TGTGCCAGCTCACCAAAGGGGGTGCCTGTCGGAAATGAGCAGTTCTTC.

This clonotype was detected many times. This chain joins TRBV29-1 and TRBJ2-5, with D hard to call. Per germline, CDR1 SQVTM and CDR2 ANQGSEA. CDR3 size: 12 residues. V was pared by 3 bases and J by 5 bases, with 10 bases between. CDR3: CSVEVAGETQYF. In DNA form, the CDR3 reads TGCAGCGTTGAGGTGGCCGGGGAGACCCAGTACTTC.

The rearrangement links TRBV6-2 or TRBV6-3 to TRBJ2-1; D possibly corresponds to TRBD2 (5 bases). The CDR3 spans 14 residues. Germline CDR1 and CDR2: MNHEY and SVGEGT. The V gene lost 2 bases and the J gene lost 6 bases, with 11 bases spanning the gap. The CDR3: CASSYLSRANEQFF. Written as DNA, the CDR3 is TGTGCCAGCAGTTACCTCTCGCGGGCCAATGAGCAGTTCTTC.

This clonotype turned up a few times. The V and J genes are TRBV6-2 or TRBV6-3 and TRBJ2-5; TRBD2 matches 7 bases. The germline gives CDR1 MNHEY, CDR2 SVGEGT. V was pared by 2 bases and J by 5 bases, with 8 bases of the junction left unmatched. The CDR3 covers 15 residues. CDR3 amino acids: CASSYGAGVLETQYF. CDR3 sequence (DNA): TGTGCCAGCAGTTACGGTGCGGGAGTATTGGAGACCCAGTACTTC.

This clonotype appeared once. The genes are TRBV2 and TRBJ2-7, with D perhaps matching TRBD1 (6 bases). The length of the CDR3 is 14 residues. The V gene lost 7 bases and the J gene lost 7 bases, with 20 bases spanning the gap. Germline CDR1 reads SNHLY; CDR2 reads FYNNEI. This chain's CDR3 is CASKGDTVYGEQYF. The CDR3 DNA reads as TGTGCCAGCAAGGGGGACACGGTTTATGGAGAGCAGTACTTC.

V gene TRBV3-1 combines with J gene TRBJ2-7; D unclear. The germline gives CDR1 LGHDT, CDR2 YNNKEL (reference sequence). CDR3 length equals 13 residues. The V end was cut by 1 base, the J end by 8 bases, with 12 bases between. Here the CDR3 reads CASSQGVGQKQYF. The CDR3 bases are TGTGCCAGCAGCCAAGGGGTCGGGCAGAAGCAGTACTTC.

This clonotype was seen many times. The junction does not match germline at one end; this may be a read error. Here the CDR3 reads CASSSGRATPKYF. The CDR3, as DNA: TGTGCCAGCAGCTCAGGACGGGCCACACCCAAATACTTC. This chain uses TRBV7-2 with TRBJ2-1; unclear D gene. The CDR3 sequence is 13 residues long. Germline-derived CDR1 and CDR2 are SGHTA and FQGNSA.

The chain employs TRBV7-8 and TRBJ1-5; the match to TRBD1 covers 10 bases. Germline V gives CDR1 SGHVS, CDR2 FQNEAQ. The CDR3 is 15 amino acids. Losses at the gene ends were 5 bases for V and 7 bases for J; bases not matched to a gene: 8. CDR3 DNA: TGTGCCAGCAGCGCGCGGGACAGGGGATACCAGCCCCAGCATTTT. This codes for CASSARDRGYQPQHF.